This is a list of T cell receptor beta chains from one sample in a study of control samples from healthy donors and cancer patients. Only in-frame clones appear in the TCRdb table, and some are missing; sequencing was by immunoSEQ multiplex PCR. The sample has roughly 150,000 clones; 88% are singletons. Sequencing was done on a sample of blood. The receptor set was obtained from a man between 18 and 35 years old in good health. CDR3s include the opening cysteine and the closing phenylalanine or tryptophan. A D gene is named only where the DNA matches it firmly.

v_call: TRBV28
j_call: TRBJ2-7
d_call: TRBD1
cdr3_aa: CASSSPGTGGHEQYF

v_call: TRBV6-1
j_call: TRBJ1-1
d_call: TRBD1
cdr3_aa: CASSESNVQGISFF

v_call: TRBV28
j_call: TRBJ2-7
d_call: .
cdr3_aa: CASVKLYEQYF

v_call: TRBV9
j_call: TRBJ2-1
d_call: TRBD1
cdr3_aa: CASSVRTGGIISSYNEQFF

v_call: TRBV2
j_call: TRBJ2-5
d_call: .
cdr3_aa: CASSEKATRQETQYF

v_call: TRBV30
j_call: TRBJ1-6
d_call: TRBD1
cdr3_aa: CAWRGTGQRTPNSPLHF

v_call: TRBV12-3/TRBV12-4
j_call: TRBJ2-3
d_call: TRBD2
cdr3_aa: CASRGGGTDTQYF

v_call: TRBV7-6
j_call: TRBJ2-2
d_call: .
cdr3_aa: CASSLREDGSTGELFF

v_call: TRBV30
j_call: TRBJ2-5
d_call: .
cdr3_aa: CAWSNRQGTQYF

v_call: TRBV6-2/TRBV6-3
j_call: TRBJ2-7
d_call: TRBD1
cdr3_aa: CASSRTGRSGEQYF

v_call: TRBV27
j_call: TRBJ2-1
d_call: TRBD1
cdr3_aa: CASSNQGANEQFF

v_call: TRBV5-4
j_call: TRBJ2-2
d_call: .
cdr3_aa: CASSLYSGTGELFF

v_call: TRBV20-1
j_call: TRBJ1-1
d_call: .
cdr3_aa: CSARDGVSAFF

v_call: TRBV5-6
j_call: TRBJ2-1
d_call: .
cdr3_aa: CASSLLVNEQFF

v_call: TRBV18
j_call: TRBJ2-5
d_call: .
cdr3_aa: CASSPGHFEETQYF

v_call: TRBV7-2
j_call: TRBJ2-3
d_call: .
cdr3_aa: CASSYQMGPTDTQYF

v_call: TRBV6-4
j_call: TRBJ2-1
d_call: .
cdr3_aa: CASSVAGASYNEQFF

v_call: TRBV29-1
j_call: TRBJ2-3
d_call: .
cdr3_aa: CSVRDTLRTDTQYF

v_call: TRBV9
j_call: TRBJ2-5
d_call: .
cdr3_aa: CASSVGETTQETQYF

v_call: TRBV3-1/TRBV3-2
j_call: TRBJ1-3
d_call: .
cdr3_aa: CASSQARSTAGNTIYF

v_call: TRBV9
j_call: TRBJ1-5
d_call: .
cdr3_aa: CASSVGAGDQPQHF

v_call: TRBV4-2
j_call: TRBJ1-1
d_call: .
cdr3_aa: CASTEWGGTKNTEAFF

v_call: TRBV27
j_call: TRBJ2-7
d_call: .
cdr3_aa: CASSSSWTVSYEQYF

v_call: TRBV6-1
j_call: TRBJ1-2
d_call: TRBD1
cdr3_aa: CASSEGTGGGYGYTF

v_call: TRBV3-1/TRBV3-2
j_call: TRBJ2-1
d_call: TRBD2
cdr3_aa: CASSQVAGTRSSYNEQFF

v_call: TRBV15
j_call: TRBJ2-5
d_call: TRBD1
cdr3_aa: CATSLDRAQETQYF

v_call: TRBV10-3
j_call: TRBJ2-1
d_call: TRBD2
cdr3_aa: CAISQGTSGGAPFF

v_call: TRBV27
j_call: TRBJ2-2
d_call: TRBD1
cdr3_aa: CASRNRGTNTGELFF

v_call: TRBV3-1/TRBV3-2
j_call: TRBJ1-5
d_call: .
cdr3_aa: CASSQQANQPQHF

v_call: TRBV4-3
j_call: TRBJ2-5
d_call: .
cdr3_aa: CASSQRTPTQETQYF

v_call: TRBV25-1
j_call: TRBJ2-1
d_call: .
cdr3_aa: CASSVKEGRGQFF

v_call: TRBV5-8
j_call: TRBJ2-3
d_call: TRBD2
cdr3_aa: CASSLDGGGLRTDTQYF

v_call: TRBV6-2/TRBV6-3
j_call: TRBJ1-5
d_call: TRBD1
cdr3_aa: CASSSTGTGISGQPQHF

v_call: TRBV7-9
j_call: TRBJ2-1
d_call: .
cdr3_aa: CASSPHQSSYNEQFF

v_call: TRBV15
j_call: TRBJ1-2
d_call: .
cdr3_aa: CATSSGTEYGYTF

v_call: TRBV5-1
j_call: TRBJ2-2
d_call: .
cdr3_aa: CASSPQGANTGELFF

v_call: TRBV23-1
j_call: TRBJ1-2
d_call: TRBD1
cdr3_aa: CATTGTGSYGYTF

v_call: TRBV18
j_call: TRBJ1-6
d_call: TRBD1
cdr3_aa: CASSRGTGDSPLHF

v_call: TRBV5-4
j_call: TRBJ1-1
d_call: TRBD1
cdr3_aa: CASSKGQGSTNTEAFF

v_call: TRBV19
j_call: TRBJ1-4
d_call: .
cdr3_aa: CASSPMSANEKLFF

v_call: TRBV28
j_call: TRBJ2-7
d_call: TRBD1
cdr3_aa: CASSPTGTGSYEQYF

v_call: TRBV13
j_call: TRBJ2-7
d_call: .
cdr3_aa: CASSRSGAAIEEQYF

v_call: TRBV27
j_call: TRBJ1-2
d_call: .
cdr3_aa: CASSWGGGYGYTF

v_call: TRBV11-2
j_call: TRBJ2-3
d_call: .
cdr3_aa: CASSLGIFTDTQYF

v_call: TRBV6-5
j_call: TRBJ2-1
d_call: .
cdr3_aa: CASIRTRSSYNEQFF